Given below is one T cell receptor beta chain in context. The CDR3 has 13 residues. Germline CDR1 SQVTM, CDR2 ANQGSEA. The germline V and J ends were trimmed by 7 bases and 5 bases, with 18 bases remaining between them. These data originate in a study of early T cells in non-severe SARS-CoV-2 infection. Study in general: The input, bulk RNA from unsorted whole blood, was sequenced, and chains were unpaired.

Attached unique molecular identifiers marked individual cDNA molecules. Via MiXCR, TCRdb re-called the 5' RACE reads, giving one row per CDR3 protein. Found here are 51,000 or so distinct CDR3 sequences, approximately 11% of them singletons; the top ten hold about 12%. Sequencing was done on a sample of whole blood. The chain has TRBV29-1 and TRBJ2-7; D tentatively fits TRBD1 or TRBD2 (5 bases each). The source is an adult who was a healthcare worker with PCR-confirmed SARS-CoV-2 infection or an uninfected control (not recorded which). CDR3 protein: CSAWDGSRDEQYF. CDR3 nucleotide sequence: TGCAGCGCCTGGGACGGAAGTAGAGACGAGCAGTACTTC.